The clone carrying this T cell receptor (beta chain) was seen more than once but under ten times. Its antigen is unidentified. TCRdb re-called the reads with MiXCR, one entry per CDR3 protein. This sample yields some 700,000 distinct CDR3 sequences, of which roughly 35% are seen a single time; 2.5% to 3.5% belongs to the top ten. The entry originates in a study of T cell repertoires in cytomegalovirus infection. Study findings and constraints: In two of eight donors, the top clonotype was HLA-C-restricted CMV-specific.

The CDR3 has 13 residues. Trimming shortened V by 3 bases and J by 2 bases, and 7 bases separated the two germline ends. Germline assignment: CDR1 MGHRA and CDR2 YSYEKL. The chain joins TRBV4-1 to TRBJ1-1; D gene unclear. Source material: PBMCs. This TCR came from a human donor in good health (CMV status not recorded). Some clones in this sample may be carry-over from other donors' samples. The CDR3 spells CASSHSGNTEAFF. CDR3 bases: TGCGCCAGCAGCCATTCCGGTAACACTGAAGCTTTCTTT.